The T cell receptor beta chain under discussion was sequenced for a study of blood T cell repertoires in COVID-19. Study overall: Sites in the United States, Italy and Spain provided acute and convalescent COVID-19 samples. The cDNA or gDNA used as material had been derived from T cells, B-cell-depleted T cells, or PBMCs.

Authors' processing steps: Nucleated cell counts were estimated from reference gene primer amplification. Only in-frame clones appear in the TCRdb table, and some are missing; sequencing was by immunoSEQ multiplex PCR. V, J and clone size reflect that table, while D and trimming were determined from the DNA. The sample lists 45,000 to 50,000 clones, more than 75% seen once, with 8% to 10% in the top ten. Germline lookup yields CDR1 ENHRY and CDR2 SYGVKD. The V end lost 0 bases, the J end lost 6 bases, and 13 bases lay between the germline ends. The CDR3 runs to 15 residues. The receptor was derived from a man aged 45-65 years with active COVID-19. The sample was peripheral blood. The V and J genes are TRBV10-3 and TRBJ2-3; D perhaps matches TRBD2 (5 bases). The CDR3 loop is CAISESLTTGDTQYF. The CDR3, as DNA: TGTGCCATCAGTGAGTCTTTGACTACCGGGGATACGCAGTATTTT.